This T cell receptor beta chain was sequenced for a study of graft-versus-host responses after intestinal transplantation. With respect to this clone: Its target is not known.

The data were produced by immunoSEQ multiplex PCR, yet TCRdb's version contains in-frame clones alone and is incomplete. The repertoire has about 130,000 clones, over 85% of them found once; the top ten carry roughly 0.15%. The V segment lost 0 bases and the J segment 5 bases; nucleotides outside the gene matches: 3. The CDR3 covers 15 residues. Germline V gene sequence: CDR1 SGHRS, CDR2 YFSETQ. General study results and limits: Allograft clonal ratios (graft-versus-host to host-versus-graft) were high in patients who had graft-donor T cell macrochimerism. There were GvH clones found in recipient marrow, and some of them appeared first in ileum or blood.

This chain links TRBV5-1 with TRBJ2-2; TRBD2 matches 8 bases. The input for sequencing was unstimulated CD4+ T cells sorted from spleen or lymph node cells, taken before intestinal transplant. The TCR originated in a human donor who received an intestinal transplant. CDR3 amino acids: CASSLEVAGTGELFF. The CDR3 DNA follows: TGCGCCAGCAGCTTGGAGGTAGCGGGGACCGGGGAGCTGTTTTTT.